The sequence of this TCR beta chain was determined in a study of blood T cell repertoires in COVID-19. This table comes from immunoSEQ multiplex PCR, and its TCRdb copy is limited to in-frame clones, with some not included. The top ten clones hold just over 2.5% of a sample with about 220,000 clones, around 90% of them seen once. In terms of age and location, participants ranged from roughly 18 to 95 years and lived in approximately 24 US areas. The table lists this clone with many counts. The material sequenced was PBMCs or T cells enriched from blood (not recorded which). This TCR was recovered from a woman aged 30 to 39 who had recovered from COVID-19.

The CDR3 loop is CASSQYAGTGSGYTF. CDR3 coding DNA: TGTGCCAGCAGCCAATATGCCGGGACAGGGTCTGGCTACACCTTC. The genes are TRBV7-6 and TRBJ1-2; 9 bases match TRBD1. CDR3 length: 15 amino acids. Per the germline V gene, CDR1 is SGHVS and CDR2 is FNYEAQ. V gave up 5 bases and J gave up 7 bases; unmatched junction bases: 11.